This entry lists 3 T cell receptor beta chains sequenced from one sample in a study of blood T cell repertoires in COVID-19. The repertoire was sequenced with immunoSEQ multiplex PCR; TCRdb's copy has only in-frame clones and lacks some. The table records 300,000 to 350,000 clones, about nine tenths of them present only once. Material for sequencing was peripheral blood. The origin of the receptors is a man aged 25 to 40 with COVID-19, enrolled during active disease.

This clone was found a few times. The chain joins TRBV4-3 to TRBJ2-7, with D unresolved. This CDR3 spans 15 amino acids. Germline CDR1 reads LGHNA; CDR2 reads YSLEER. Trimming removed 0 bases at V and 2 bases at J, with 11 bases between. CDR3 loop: CASSQERRNTYEQYF. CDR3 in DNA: TGCGCCAGCAGCCAAGAACGGCGGAATACCTACGAGCAGTACTTC.

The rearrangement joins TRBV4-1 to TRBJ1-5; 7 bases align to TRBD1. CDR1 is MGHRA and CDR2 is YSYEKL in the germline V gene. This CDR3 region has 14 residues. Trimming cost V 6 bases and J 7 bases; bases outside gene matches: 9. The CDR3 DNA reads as TGCGCCAGCAGTCGTACAGGGGCTGGGCAGCCCCAGCATTTT. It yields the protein CASSRTGAGQPQHF.

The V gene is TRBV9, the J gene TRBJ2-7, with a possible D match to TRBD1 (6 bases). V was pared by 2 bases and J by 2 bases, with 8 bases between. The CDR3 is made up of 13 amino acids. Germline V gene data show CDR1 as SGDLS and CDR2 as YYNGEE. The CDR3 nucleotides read TGTGCCAGCAGCGTGGGGGCGGCCTACGAGCAGTACTTC. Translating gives CASSVGAAYEQYF.